The 7 T cell receptor beta chains reported below all come from one sample, sequenced in a study of identical twins. TCRdb recomputed calls from the 5' RACE reads with MiXCR, one row per CDR3 protein. The repertoire holds 700,000 or so distinct CDR3 sequences, with about 20% as singletons. The data also belong to a second study, concerning T cells expressing NK-cell markers.

The sequencing input was PBMCs. The source of these receptors is a young woman in good health.

This clonotype has a count of ten or more. The gene calls are TRBV7-9 and TRBJ2-3; D unclear. Germline CDR1 reads SEHNR; CDR2 reads FQNEAQ (reference sequence). Trimming removed 3 bases from V and 2 bases from J, with 9 bases in between. The CDR3 is 14 residues long. CDR3 protein: CASSLAAITDTQYF. The DNA of the CDR3 is TGTGCCAGCAGCTTGGCGGCTATCACAGATACGCAGTATTTT.

The rearrangement links TRBV4-3 to TRBJ2-1, with 10 bases lining up with TRBD2. CDR1 and CDR2 (germline): LGHNA, YSLEER. The CDR3 has 16 residues. After removal of 4 bases from V and 4 bases from J, the junction contained 7 bases not matched to a gene. The CDR3 nucleotides are TGCGCCAGCAGCCCCCGGCTACTAGCGGGGTACAATGAGCAGTTCTTC. It specifies CASSPRLLAGYNEQFF.

The chain has TRBV3-1 and TRBJ1-2, with 7 bases matching TRBD1. The germline V gene encodes CDR1 LGHDT and CDR2 YNNKEL (reference sequence). V dropped 0 bases and J dropped 3; count of bases not matched to a gene: 7. There are 16 residues in the CDR3. The CDR3 bases are TGTGCCAGCAGCCAAGATAGCAGGGGGGCCTACTATGGCTACACCTTC. It translates to CASSQDSRGAYYGYTF.

This clonotype appeared a few times. This chain connects TRBV4-3 to TRBJ2-2; 7 nucleotides line up with TRBD1. The germline V gene encodes CDR1 LGHNA and CDR2 YSLEER. CDR3 length: 14 amino acids. Germline trimming cut 4 bases from V and 4 bases from J; bases unmatched to any gene: 3. The CDR3: CASSRDSFTGELFF. The CDR3 nucleotides read TGCGCCAGCAGCCGGGACAGTTTCACCGGGGAGCTGTTTTTT.

This clonotype was counted ten times or more. V gene TRBV3-1 combines with J gene TRBJ1-1, with TRBD1 as a possible D gene (6 bases). The CDR3 extends over 15 amino acids. V was trimmed by 3 bases and J by 6 bases, leaving 17 bases between them. Germline V gene lookup returns CDR1 LGHDT and CDR2 YNNKEL (reference sequence). The CDR3 here is CASSQLHRDSSEAFF. The CDR3 nucleotides read TGTGCCAGCAGCCAGCTCCACAGGGACTCTTCTGAAGCTTTCTTT.

This chain joins TRBV30 and TRBJ2-3; 7 bases match TRBD1. Germline CDR1 is GTSNPN and CDR2 is SVGIG (reference sequence). The CDR3 has 17 residues. With 7 bases clipped from V and 0 bases from J, the junction kept 16 bases outside the gene matches. The CDR3 sequence is CALTFLPSGGSTDTQYF. For the CDR3, the DNA is TGTGCCTTGACATTTTTACCCTCAGGGGGAAGCACAGATACGCAGTATTTT.

In its sample, this clonotype was seen a few times. The gene calls are TRBV12-3 or TRBV12-4 and TRBJ2-2, with D perhaps being TRBD1 or TRBD2 (6 bases each). The CDR3 totals 15 residues. Between the trimmed V and J ends, which lost 7 bases and 4 bases, there was a span of 16 bases. CDR3 loop: CASNLKGGGTGELFF. The DNA of the CDR3 is TGTGCCAGCAACCTAAAAGGAGGGGGCACCGGGGAGCTGTTTTTT.